A single sample is the source of the 6 T cell receptor beta chains below, sequenced in a study of cytomegalovirus exposure and HLA in healthy donors. The PCR had 60 Vbeta and 13 Jbeta primers. Clones were read by immunoSEQ multiplex PCR, and TCRdb kept only the in-frame ones, dropping some. The sample yields some 99,000 clones, 76% seen once. The specimen sequenced was PBMCs. The receptors were sampled from a woman aged 50 to 60 in good health and CMV-seropositive.

The chain uses TRBV7-8 and TRBJ1-5; tentative D call: TRBD1 (6 bases). CDR3 length: 14 residues. V shed 2 bases and J shed 1 base, with 6 bases lying between them. The V gene's germline CDR1 is SGHVS and CDR2 FQNEAQ. The CDR3 spells CASSLQGSNQPQHF. DNA of the CDR3: TGTGCCAGCAGCTTACAGGGGAGCAATCAGCCCCAGCATTTT.

The chain uses TRBV5-1 and TRBJ2-2; the D gene is possibly TRBD1 (6 bases). Germline V gives CDR1 SGHRS, CDR2 YFSETQ. V was clipped by 9 bases and J by 6 bases, with 18 bases between them. The length of the CDR3 is 14 residues. CDR3 region: CATGPLQGSGELFF. In nucleotides, the CDR3 is TGCGCCACCGGGCCCCTACAGGGATCCGGGGAGCTGTTTTTT.

This clone came up once. This chain connects TRBV18 to TRBJ2-5, with D possibly matching TRBD1 (5 bases). The V end lost 3 bases, the J end lost 4 bases, and 6 bases lay between the germline ends. The CDR3 extends over 12 amino acids. Germline V gene data show CDR1 as KGHSH and CDR2 as LQKENI. CDR3 in DNA: TGTGCCAGCTCACCCAGGGCAGAGACCCAGTACTTC. Translation gives CASSPRAETQYF.

The chain uses TRBV12-5 and TRBJ1-1; D gene ambiguous. The V gene's germline CDR1 is LGHNT and CDR2 FRNRAP. Trimming removed 5 bases at V and 4 bases at J, with 11 bases between. The CDR3 has 13 residues. The CDR3 DNA reads as TGTGCTAGTGGTCGCAGCGAGGGCACTGAAGCTTTCTTT. Protein product: CASGRSEGTEAFF.

The rearrangement uses TRBV9 and TRBJ2-3; possibly TRBD2 for D (6 bases). This CDR3 comprises 13 residues. V was pared by 0 bases and J by 6 bases, with 8 bases between. Germline CDR1 is SGDLS and CDR2 is YYNGEE. The CDR3 here is CASSVDGRDTQYF. CDR3 DNA: TGTGCCAGCAGCGTAGATGGGAGGGATACGCAGTATTTT.

The rearrangement links TRBV7-2 to TRBJ1-2; D unclear. The CDR3 contains 15 residues. Germline V lookup: CDR1 SGHTA, CDR2 FQGNSA. V shed 1 base and J shed 2 bases, with 11 bases lying between them. CDR3 residues: CASSLDWQLNYGYTF. The DNA of the CDR3 is TGTGCCAGCAGCTTAGATTGGCAGTTGAACTATGGCTACACCTTC.